Following are 30 T cell receptor beta chains from one sample sequenced in a study of T-cell reconstitution after alpha-beta-depleted transplantation in children. As it was prepared, the TCRbeta library received unique molecular identifiers. TCRdb itself ran the PCR reads through MiXCR, one entry per CDR3 protein. Of approximately 250,000 distinct CDR3 sequences listed, roughly 24% were seen once; the top ten hold 2% to 3%. The sample consisted of PBMCs, taken before TCRalphabeta/CD19-depleted stem cell transplant. These receptors all stem from a girl aged 2 to 10 with Fanconi anemia, due to receive a stem cell transplant.

The chain couples TRBV7-3 to TRBJ2-2; the D is unclear. The length of the CDR3 is 13 residues. With 1 base removed from V and 6 bases from J, the gap between germline ends came to 6 bases. Germline V gives CDR1 SGHTA, CDR2 FQGTGA. CDR3 nucleotide sequence: TGTGCCAGCAGCTTAAGGACGGCCGGGGAGCTGTTTTTT. It codes for CASSLRTAGELFF. Together with reference TRBV7-3 and TRBJ2-2, the CDR3 gives the full variable domain: GAGVSQTPSNKVTEKGKYVELRCDPISGHTALYWYRQSLGQGPEFLIYFQGTGAADDSGLPNDRFFAVRPEGSVSTLKIQRTERGDSAVYLCASSLRTAGELFFGEGSRLTVL.

This clonotype has a count of ten or more. The V and J genes are TRBV12-3 or TRBV12-4 and TRBJ1-1; D gene ambiguous. The CDR3 is 12 amino acids. The V end was cut by 3 bases, the J end by 4 bases, with 6 bases between. The CDR3 region has the DNA TGTGCCAGCAGTTTTCGGCCCACTGAAGCTTTCTTT. Translated: CASSFRPTEAFF.

This clonotype was observed many times. This rearrangement joins TRBV12-5 to TRBJ2-3, with 10 bases fitting TRBD2. The CDR3 sequence is 17 residues long. Germline V gives CDR1 LGHNT, CDR2 FRNRAP. V was pared by 1 base and J by 0 bases, with 4 bases of the junction left unmatched. CDR3 protein: CASGLDIAGGSTDTQYF. The CDR3 nucleotides are TGTGCTAGTGGTTTGGACATAGCGGGGGGTAGCACAGATACGCAGTATTTT. Based on the CDR3 plus reference TRBV12-5 and TRBJ2-3, the full variable domain is DARVTQTPRHKVTEMGQEVTMRCQPILGHNTVFWYRQTMMQGLELLAYFRNRAPLDDSGMPKDRFSAEMPDATLATLKIQPSEPRDSAVYFCASGLDIAGGSTDTQYFGPGTRLTVL.

This clonotype was seen many times. This chain uses TRBV6-2 or TRBV6-3 with TRBJ1-2; D is perhaps TRBD1 (5 bases). This CDR3 region has 15 residues. CDR1 MNHEY and CDR2 SVGEGT come from the germline V gene. Trimming cost V 6 bases and J 6 bases, with 20 bases left between them. This chain's CDR3 is CASSRGAREFNGYTF. Written as DNA, the CDR3 is TGTGCCAGCAGCCGAGGAGCCAGGGAATTCAATGGCTACACCTTC.

This chain uses TRBV11-2 with TRBJ2-1, with TRBD1 matching 11 bases. This CDR3 has 17 residues. Trimming removed 3 bases from V and 6 bases from J; junction bases left unmatched: 10. Germline V gene data show CDR1 as SGHAT and CDR2 as FQNNGV. The CDR3 spells CASSFRTPGQGGNEQFF. In DNA, the CDR3 is TGTGCCAGCAGCTTTCGGACTCCGGGACAGGGGGGCAATGAGCAGTTCTTC. Together with reference TRBV11-2 and TRBJ2-1, the CDR3 gives the full variable domain: EAGVAQSPRYKIIEKRQSVAFWCNPISGHATLYWYQQILGQGPKLLIQFQNNGVVDDSQLPKDRFSAERLKGVDSTLKIQPAKLEDSAVYLCASSFRTPGQGGNEQFFGPGTRLTVL.

The chain couples TRBV20-1 to TRBJ2-7; 9 bases are shared with TRBD2. This CDR3 has 13 amino acids. CDR1 and CDR2 (germline): DFQATT, SNEGSKA (reference sequence). The CDR3 region is CSGILAGVPEQYF. DNA of the CDR3: TGCAGCGGTATATTAGCGGGAGTGCCCGAGCAGTACTTC.

The chain combines TRBV7-8 with TRBJ2-7; TRBD2 might be the D (5 bases). The CDR3 has 15 amino acids. Per germline, CDR1 SGHVS and CDR2 FQNEAQ. Trimming shortened V by 1 base and J by 3 bases, and 13 bases separated the two germline ends. The chain's CDR3 is CASSLGRGVYYEQYF. As DNA, the CDR3 is TGTGCCAGCAGCTTAGGACGGGGAGTTTACTACGAGCAGTACTTC.

This clonotype was found many times. The CDR3 region has the DNA TGTGCCAGCAGGGCTAGCGGGGGGGCTGAAGGGGGTGAGCAGTTCTTC. This encodes CASRASGGAEGGEQFF. V and J are TRBV7-2 and TRBJ2-1; 12 nucleotides align to TRBD2. The CDR3 sequence is 16 residues long. CDR1 and CDR2 (germline): SGHTA, FQGNSA. V gave up 6 bases and J gave up 9 bases; unmatched junction bases: 12.

This clonotype came up a few times. This chain connects TRBV5-1 to TRBJ2-7, with 10 bases lining up with TRBD2. In germline, CDR1 is SGHRS, CDR2 YFSETQ. The CDR3 has 14 amino acids. V was pared by 0 bases and J by 6 bases, with 3 bases of the junction left unmatched. The CDR3 DNA reads TGCGCCAGCAGCTTGGAGGCTAGCGGGAGCGAGCAGTACTTC. The encoded protein is CASSLEASGSEQYF.

The J gene is TRBJ1-2, the V gene TRBV19; D is unclear. This CDR3 is built from 13 residues. CDR1 and CDR2 from the germline V gene are LNHDA and SQIVND (reference sequence). Between the trimmed V and J ends, which lost 5 bases and 2 bases, there was a span of 9 bases. The CDR3 is CASSYRLNYGYTF. DNA of the CDR3: TGTGCCAGTAGTTATCGGTTGAACTATGGCTACACCTTC. Full variable domain (remainder filled in from reference TRBV19 and TRBJ1-2): DGGITQSPKYLFRKEGQNVTLSCEQNLNHDAMYWYRQDPGQGLRLIYYSQIVNDFQKGDIAEGYSVSREKKESFPLTVTSAQKNPTAFYLCASSYRLNYGYTFGSGTRLTVV.

On this clonotype itself: Given a much more abundant clone one base away, this may be a read error. The chain uses TRBV6-5 and TRBJ1-1; D gene uncertain. Per the germline V gene, CDR1 is MNHEY and CDR2 is SVGAGI. CDR3 length: 15 residues. V was cut by 2 bases and J by 0 bases, with 10 bases left in between. CDR3 in amino acids: CASSYRDTLNTEAFF. CDR3 in DNA: TGTGCCAGCAGTTACCGTGACACCCTGAACACTGAAGCTTTCTTT.

This clonotype was recorded only once. This chain links TRBV20-1 with TRBJ2-3; D unresolved. The CDR3 runs 12 residues. Germline V CDR1 and CDR2: DFQATT, SNEGSKA (reference sequence). The V gene lost 4 bases and the J gene lost 2 bases, with 7 bases spanning the gap. The CDR3 nucleotides read TGCAGTGCTACTTCAACCACAGATACGCAGTATTTT. Its translation is CSATSTTDTQYF.

J is TRBJ2-1 and V is TRBV7-2; D is possibly TRBD2 (6 bases). The CDR3 has 15 amino acids. The V and J ends lost 5 bases and 3 bases respectively, with 14 bases between them. In germline, CDR1 is SGHTA, CDR2 FQGNSA. This CDR3 is CASSVGGGGYNEQFF. The CDR3 coding sequence is TGTGCCAGCAGCGTGGGGGGAGGTGGCTACAATGAGCAGTTCTTC. Full variable domain (remainder filled in from reference TRBV7-2 and TRBJ2-1): GAGVSQSPSNKVTEKGKDVELRCDPISGHTALYWYRQSLGQGLEFLIYFQGNSAPDKSGLPSDRFSAERTGGSVSTLTIQRTQQEDSAVYLCASSVGGGGYNEQFFGPGTRLTVL.

V and J are TRBV10-3 and TRBJ1-1; 7 bases agree with TRBD1. Losses at the gene ends were 7 bases for V and 9 bases for J; bases not matched to a gene: 5. Germline-derived CDR1 and CDR2 are ENHRY and SYGVKD. This CDR3 region has 11 residues. The CDR3 DNA reads as TGTGCCATCATGAAGGGACAGAAAGCTTTCTTT. This sequence encodes CAIMKGQKAFF.

This clonotype was recorded a few times. The V call is TRBV27, the J call TRBJ2-5; 7 bases agree with TRBD1. Germline V lookup: CDR1 MNHEY, CDR2 SMNVEV (reference sequence). V lost 3 bases to trimming and J lost 0 bases; unmatched junction nucleotides: 10. The CDR3 covers 17 residues. The CDR3: CASSLLNRGPYQETQYF. The CDR3 region has the DNA TGTGCCAGCAGTTTGTTGAACAGGGGACCCTACCAAGAGACCCAGTACTTC.

The rearrangement links TRBV18 to TRBJ2-7; 9 bases line up with TRBD1. V lost 4 bases and J lost 4; bases outside the gene matches: 8. The CDR3 is 15 amino acids. Germline CDR1 and CDR2: KGHSH and LQKENI. DNA for the CDR3: TGTGCCAGCTCACTACCGGGACAGGGAGTTTACGAGCAGTACTTC. This sequence encodes CASSLPGQGVYEQYF.

This clonotype appeared a few times. The chain links TRBV7-2 to TRBJ2-3; D remains unclear. V lost 1 base and J 5 bases, leaving 7 bases between the germline ends. Germline V gives CDR1 SGHTA, CDR2 FQGNSA. The CDR3 sequence is 13 residues long. Here the CDR3 reads CASSLGLIDTQYF. CDR3 DNA sequence: TGTGCCAGCAGCTTAGGGCTGATAGATACGCAGTATTTT.

This rearrangement joins TRBV7-3 to TRBJ2-3; D may match TRBD1 or TRBD2 (5 bases each). Germline CDR1 is SGHTA and CDR2 is FQGTGA. V lost 6 bases and J lost 2, with 21 bases in between. The CDR3 is 17 residues long. The CDR3 nucleotides read TGTGCCAGCAGTTTCTGGCACGGGACCGGAGCCACAGATACGCAGTATTTT. Translated, it gives CASSFWHGTGATDTQYF.

The V gene is TRBV6-1, the J gene TRBJ1-1, with a tentative D call TRBD1 (6 bases). CDR3 length equals 14 residues. Between the trimmed V and J ends, which lost 6 bases and 4 bases, there was a span of 15 bases. The germline V gene has CDR1 MNHNS and CDR2 SASEGT. The CDR3 nucleotides are TGTGCCAGCAGGCCCAATTTGGGGGCCACTGAAGCTTTCTTT. This encodes CASRPNLGATEAFF.

This clonotype was observed many times. The chain links TRBV7-9 to TRBJ2-7; no definite D call. The CDR3 extends over 14 amino acids. The V gene lost 4 bases and the J gene lost 2 bases, with 12 bases spanning the gap. Per the germline V gene, CDR1 is SEHNR and CDR2 is FQNEAQ (reference sequence). In nucleotides, the CDR3 is TGTGCCAGCAGCTCGGGTCAATGGGCCTACGAGCAGTACTTC. Translating it yields CASSSGQWAYEQYF.

This clonotype showed up just a few times. V gene TRBV11-2 combines with J gene TRBJ2-1; 8 positions match TRBD2. V shed 4 bases and J 0 bases; nucleotides not matched to a gene: 11. This CDR3 spans 18 amino acids. CDR1 and CDR2 (germline): SGHAT, FQNNGV. The CDR3 DNA reads as TGTGCCAGCAGCTGGCCGGAACTAGCGGAGAGCTCCTACAATGAGCAGTTCTTC. It codes for CASSWPELAESSYNEQFF.

This clonotype was recorded at least ten times. The V gene is TRBV28, the J gene TRBJ2-5, with D maybe TRBD2 (5 bases). V lost 3 bases, J lost 7 bases, and 6 bases lay in between. CDR1 and CDR2 (germline): MDHEN, SYDVKM. There are 11 residues in the CDR3. The CDR3 sequence is CASSFGGTQYF. The CDR3, as DNA: TGTGCCAGCAGTTTTGGAGGGACCCAGTACTTC.

The rearrangement links TRBV20-1 to TRBJ1-1; 9 nucleotides align to TRBD1. Per the germline V gene, CDR1 is DFQATT and CDR2 is SNEGSKA (reference sequence). The length of the CDR3 is 15 residues. The trim removed 6 bases at V and 6 bases at J, leaving 14 bases unmatched. CDR3 sequence reads: CSARVPGQGKPEAFF. CDR3 coding DNA: TGCAGTGCCAGGGTACCGGGACAGGGCAAACCTGAAGCTTTCTTT.

This clonotype was counted many times. This chain connects TRBV12-3 or TRBV12-4 to TRBJ2-1, with TRBD2 matching 12 bases. V lost 8 bases to trimming and J lost 4 bases; unmatched junction nucleotides: 3. The CDR3 extends over 14 amino acids. In DNA, the CDR3 is TGTGCCAGCTGGACTAGCGGGGTTTACAATGAGCAGTTCTTC. Translating gives CASWTSGVYNEQFF.

The V gene is TRBV7-3, the J gene TRBJ2-1, with 8 bases identical to TRBD1. This CDR3 region has 14 residues. Germline V gives CDR1 SGHTA, CDR2 FQGTGA. The ends lost 2 bases at V and 6 bases at J; junction bases unmatched: 3. CDR3 region: CASSLFTGGNEQFF. The DNA for the CDR3 is TGTGCCAGCAGCTTATTCACAGGGGGCAATGAGCAGTTCTTC.

This clonotype was seen ten or more times. The chain recombines TRBV5-5 with TRBJ2-1; D may match TRBD1 or TRBD2 (5 bases each). CDR1 and CDR2 (germline): SGHKS, YYEKEE (reference sequence). The CDR3 spans 15 residues. V was shortened by 5 bases and J by 8 bases, with 20 bases between the two germline ends. CDR3 in DNA: TGTGCCAGCAGTGTGATCTTTGGGACCGTCGATGAGCAGTTCTTC. This translates into CASSVIFGTVDEQFF.

In this sample, this clonotype turned up a few times. The V and J genes are TRBV10-3 and TRBJ2-3; 7 bases fit TRBD2. V shed 6 bases and J 2 bases; nucleotides not matched to a gene: 5. The CDR3 covers 14 residues. Per germline, CDR1 ENHRY and CDR2 SYGVKD. CDR3 sequence reads: CAIRSAGYTDTQYF. CDR3 nucleotide sequence: TGTGCCATCAGATCAGCGGGGTACACAGATACGCAGTATTTT.

This clonotype was seen repeatedly, ten times or more. The chain has TRBV20-1 and TRBJ2-4, with 7 bases fitting TRBD2. Germline V gene data show CDR1 as DFQATT and CDR2 as SNEGSKA (reference sequence). The CDR3 sequence is 13 residues long. With V trimmed by 3 bases and J by 9 bases, 8 bases remained unmatched. For the CDR3, the DNA is TGCAGTGCTAGGGGGGGGACTGTAGGCATTCAGTACTTC. Its translation is CSARGGTVGIQYF.

The chain couples TRBV20-1 to TRBJ2-5, with a tentative D call TRBD1 (5 bases). This CDR3 comprises 13 residues. The germline V gene encodes CDR1 DFQATT and CDR2 SNEGSKA (reference sequence). V lost 6 bases to trimming and J lost 1 base, with 12 bases between them. CDR3: CSAQGQVQETQYF. The DNA of the CDR3 is TGCAGTGCCCAGGGTCAGGTCCAAGAGACCCAGTACTTC.

This clonotype appeared once. V is TRBV20-1 and J is TRBJ2-7, with D perhaps matching TRBD2 (6 bases). In germline, CDR1 is DFQATT, CDR2 SNEGSKA (reference sequence). Trimming took 6 bases from V and 3 from J, leaving 15 bases between them. The CDR3 length is 13 residues. The DNA for the CDR3 is TGCAGTGCAACGGCGGAGGGCCGCTACGAGCAGTACTTC. Its translation: CSATAEGRYEQYF.